The source of this T cell receptor (beta chain) is a study of identical twins. Study-wide points: Instead of following the same donors, the conclusions were based on cross-sectional statistical analysis.

Template switching added a universal primer binding site, and final cDNA carried unique molecular identifiers. TCRdb ran MiXCR on the 5' RACE reads and lists one entry per CDR3 protein. The sample holds around 550,000 distinct CDR3 sequences, over 12% seen once. For this clonotype: Its antigen is still unknown.

Unmatched junction bases numbered 13, after V lost 2 bases and J lost 0 bases. CDR1 is DFQATT, CDR2 SNEGSKA, per germline (reference sequence). This CDR3 is 19 amino acids long. These data were also filed under a second study, of yellow fever vaccine responses in identical twins. From that study: After vaccination, twins' T cell response reportedly seemed partly convergent, partly personalized.

The chain is built from TRBV20-1 and TRBJ2-4, with 10 bases identical to TRBD2. The sequencing input was CD4+ T cells sorted from blood. This receptor was taken from a woman between 18 and 29 years old in good health. CDR3 in DNA: TGCAGTGCTAGACGCGGACTAGCGGCCCTTGGGGTAGCCAAAAACATTCAGTACTTC. Protein: CSARRGLAALGVAKNIQYF.